This entry features one T cell receptor (beta chain) sequence. Germline assignment: CDR1 SGHRS and CDR2 YFSETQ. Trimming removed 4 bases at V and 5 bases at J, with 15 bases between. This CDR3 has 14 residues. This sample was included in a study of T cell clonotyping in hematopoietic cell transplantation. Data came from immunoSEQ multiplex PCR; TCRdb stores just in-frame clones and leaves some out. The table has about 9,300 clones, roughly nine tenths seen once. This TCR was recovered from a human patient who had an allogeneic stem cell transplant, so the T cells may come from the graft donor. The donor label of this sample is uncertain. Some clones in this sample may be carry-over from other donors' samples. The source was PBMCs, collected 180 days after allogeneic stem cell transplant. The chain links TRBV5-1 to TRBJ2-5; D gene ambiguous. As DNA, the CDR3 is TGCGCCAGCAGCCGATCTAGTAATCTCGAGACCCAGTACTTC. It is translated as CASSRSSNLETQYF.